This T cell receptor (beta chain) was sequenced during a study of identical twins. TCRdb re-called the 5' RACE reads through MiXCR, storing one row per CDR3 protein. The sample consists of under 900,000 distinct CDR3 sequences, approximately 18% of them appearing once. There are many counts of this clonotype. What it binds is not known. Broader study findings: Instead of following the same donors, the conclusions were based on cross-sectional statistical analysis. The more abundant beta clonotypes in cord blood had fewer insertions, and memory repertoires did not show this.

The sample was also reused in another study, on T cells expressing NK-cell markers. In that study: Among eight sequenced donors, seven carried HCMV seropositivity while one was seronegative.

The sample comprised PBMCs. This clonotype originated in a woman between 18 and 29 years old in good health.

The CDR3 sequence is CASSLVPPPAGYNEQFF. For the CDR3, the DNA is TGTGCCAGCAGCTTAGTCCCCCCCCCAGCGGGGTACAATGAGCAGTTCTTC. This sequence joins TRBV7-2 and TRBJ2-1, with TRBD2 matching over 7 bases. The CDR3 has 17 amino acids. V was clipped by 1 base and J by 4 bases; unmatched bases: 10. CDR1 is SGHTA and CDR2 is FQGNSA in the germline V gene.